One and the same sample provided the 17 T cell receptor beta chains below, sequenced in a study of T cells in Graves' hyperthyroidism and ophthalmopathy. It was RNA transcripts that yielded the amplified TCR beta CDR3 regions. The HTBI primer set was used in a first-round RT-PCR of the TCR CDR3. TCRdb re-called the multiplex PCR reads with MiXCR, one entry per CDR3 protein. The sample has hundreds of thousands of distinct CDR3 sequences; around 25% are singletons. Input material: blood. The receptor source for this set is a man in his fifties with Graves' hyperthyroidism.

This chain joins TRBV24-1 and TRBJ1-5; D is ambiguous. The germline gives CDR1 KGHDR, CDR2 SFDVKD. CDR3 length: 14 residues. Between the trimmed V and J ends, which lost 5 bases and 3 bases, there was a span of 10 bases. DNA for the CDR3: TGTGCCACCAGTGTAGCCGGGGACAATCAGCCCCAGCATTTT. Its protein product is CATSVAGDNQPQHF.

At least ten counts were recorded for this clonotype. The V and J genes are TRBV2 and TRBJ2-1; maybe TRBD2 (6 bases). The germline gives CDR1 SNHLY, CDR2 FYNNEI. The V gene lost 3 bases and the J gene lost 6 bases, with 15 bases spanning the gap. CDR3 length equals 15 residues. CDR3: CASSDYRGLTNEQFF. The CDR3 DNA reads as TGTGCCAGCAGTGATTATCGGGGACTGACCAATGAGCAGTTCTTC.

The chain combines TRBV5-1 with TRBJ1-4, with 7 nucleotides matching TRBD1. There are 16 residues in the CDR3. V trimming: 2 bases; J trimming: 0 bases; junction bases outside the gene matches: 4. Germline lookup yields CDR1 SGHRS and CDR2 YFSETQ. The CDR3 loop is CASSFTTGATNEKLFF. CDR3 in DNA: TGCGCCAGCAGCTTTACCACAGGGGCAACTAATGAAAAACTGTTTTTT.

This clonotype was picked up a small number of times. V and J are TRBV11-1 and TRBJ2-3; TRBD1 might be the D (6 bases). Between the trimmed V and J ends, which lost 3 bases and 6 bases, there was a span of 22 bases. Germline CDR1 is SGHAT and CDR2 is FQDESV (reference sequence). There are 17 residues in the CDR3. In nucleotides, the CDR3 is TGTGCCAGCAGCTTGATAGGTTCAGGGGTAAAGAAGGATACGCAGTATTTT. Translation gives CASSLIGSGVKKDTQYF.

This clonotype has a count of ten or more. The gene calls are TRBV4-1 and TRBJ1-2; D gene ambiguous. CDR3 length: 13 residues. V shed 1 base and J shed 8 bases, with 11 bases lying between them. The germline gives CDR1 MGHRA, CDR2 YSYEKL. CDR3 in DNA: TGCGCCAGCAGCCAAGCTAGGCAGCACGGCTACACCTTC. This encodes CASSQARQHGYTF.

The rearrangement uses TRBV7-2 and TRBJ2-1; D not certain. The V gene's germline CDR1 is SGHTA and CDR2 FQGNSA. Trimming stripped 2 bases from V and 7 bases from J, with 6 bases between. The length of the CDR3 is 12 residues. The CDR3 sequence: CASSLLWNEQFF. In DNA, the CDR3 is TGTGCCAGCAGCTTACTGTGGAATGAGCAGTTCTTC.

The table lists this clonotype with many counts. The J gene is TRBJ1-1, the V gene TRBV28; weak D call: TRBD1 (5 bases). CDR1 is MDHEN, CDR2 SYDVKM, per germline. With 2 bases removed from V and 10 bases from J, the gap between germline ends came to 11 bases. The CDR3 runs 12 residues. The CDR3 protein is CASSLRQFGAFF. The CDR3 DNA reads TGTGCCAGCAGTTTAAGACAGTTCGGAGCTTTCTTT.

The chain joins TRBV29-1 to TRBJ1-4; 7 positions match TRBD1. The V and J ends lost 4 bases and 8 bases, in that order; junction bases with no gene match: 10. CDR3 length: 14 residues. Per the germline V gene, CDR1 is SQVTM and CDR2 is ANQGSEA. The CDR3 here is CSVGAGQKGEKLFF. The CDR3 DNA sequence: TGCAGCGTTGGGGCGGGACAGAAGGGGGAAAAACTGTTTTTT.

This clonotype was counted a few times. This chain links TRBV7-9 with TRBJ1-2, with TRBD1 identical over 7 bases. With 1 base clipped from V and 2 bases from J, the junction kept 7 bases outside the gene matches. The germline CDR1 and CDR2 sequences are SEHNR and FQNEAQ (reference sequence). The CDR3 totals 16 residues. The CDR3 here is CASSLGGRQGNYGYTF. CDR3 nucleotides: TGTGCCAGCAGCTTAGGGGGCCGACAGGGCAACTATGGCTACACCTTC.

V is TRBV19 and J is TRBJ2-1, with D tentatively TRBD1 or TRBD2 (5 bases each). V lost 7 bases and J lost 9, with 25 bases in between. The V gene's germline CDR1 is LNHDA and CDR2 SQIVND (reference sequence). The CDR3 totals 16 residues. The CDR3 nucleotides read TGTGCCAGTAAGGGTGAGGGACCTAAGGTCAATAGTGAGCAGTTCTTC. This translates into CASKGEGPKVNSEQFF.

The chain couples TRBV19 to TRBJ1-1; weak D call: TRBD1 (5 bases). The V gene's germline CDR1 is LNHDA and CDR2 SQIVND (reference sequence). The V and J ends lost 7 bases and 5 bases respectively, with 17 bases between them. The CDR3 covers 14 residues. CDR3 loop: CASNPVGGFTEAFF. The CDR3 DNA is TGTGCCAGTAACCCCGTCGGGGGTTTTACTGAAGCTTTCTTT.

The genes are TRBV6-2 or TRBV6-3 and TRBJ2-1, with 9 positions matching TRBD2. The CDR3 spans 14 residues. The V and J ends lost 5 bases and 9 bases, in that order; junction bases with no gene match: 8. Germline V CDR1 and CDR2: MNHEY, SVGEGT. The CDR3 loop reads CASSRTSEGTEQFF. In DNA, the CDR3 is TGTGCCAGCAGTAGGACTAGCGAGGGAACTGAGCAGTTCTTC.

This chain joins TRBV27 and TRBJ2-7; 8 nucleotides agree with TRBD1. Losses at the gene ends were 3 bases for V and 7 bases for J; bases not matched to a gene: 5. The CDR3 length is 13 residues. Germline loops: CDR1 MNHEY, CDR2 SMNVEV (reference sequence). CDR3 coding DNA: TGTGCCAGCAGTTTTTTGACAGGGGAGGAGCAGTACTTC. Amino acid sequence: CASSFLTGEEQYF.

The chain has TRBV5-1 and TRBJ2-2; the D gene is possibly TRBD1 (6 bases). This CDR3 contains 16 residues. Germline-derived CDR1 and CDR2 are SGHRS and YFSETQ. V dropped 2 bases and J dropped 3 bases, with 14 bases sitting between them. The CDR3 region is CASSLTRTEYTGELFF. CDR3 nucleotide sequence: TGCGCCAGCAGCTTAACTCGGACAGAGTACACCGGGGAGCTGTTTTTT.

The sample holds a few counts of this clonotype. V gene TRBV6-5 combines with J gene TRBJ2-7; a weak D match, TRBD1 (5 bases). The V gene's germline CDR1 is MNHEY and CDR2 SVGAGI. The CDR3 is made up of 13 amino acids. V was shortened by 1 base and J by 4 bases, with 8 bases between the two germline ends. CDR3 amino acids: CASSYFRGYEQYF. CDR3 sequence (DNA): TGTGCCAGCAGTTACTTTAGGGGTTACGAGCAGTACTTC.

The chain joins TRBV6-1 to TRBJ2-7; possibly TRBD1 or TRBD2 for D (5 bases each). Germline values: CDR1 MNHNS, CDR2 SASEGT. The CDR3 runs to 15 residues. V was clipped by 6 bases and J by 2 bases, with 17 bases between them. Written as DNA, the CDR3 is TGTGCCAGCAGAACTTTCGGGGCTTCCGCCTACGAGCAGTACTTC. Amino acid sequence: CASRTFGASAYEQYF.

The chain links TRBV2 to TRBJ1-2, with D uncertain. This CDR3 spans 12 amino acids. Trimming left V 2 bases short and J 4 bases short, with 5 bases between. The germline V gene has CDR1 SNHLY and CDR2 FYNNEI. For the CDR3, the DNA is TGTGCCAGCAGTGAACATTCCTATGGCTACACCTTC. Its translation is CASSEHSYGYTF. The full variable domain, with the rest looked up from reference TRBV2 and TRBJ1-2, is EPEVTQTPSHQVTQMGQEVILRCVPISNHLYFYWYRQILGQKVEFLVSFYNNEISEKSEIFDDQFSVERPDGSNFTLKIRSTKLEDSAMYFCASSEHSYGYTFGSGTRLTVV.